The clone carrying this T cell receptor (beta chain) was observed at least ten times. As yet, its antigen is unknown. This entry is derived from a study of spatial heterogeneity in lung cancer. Findings of the study overall: Tumor mutation counts were tracked by expanded intratumoral alpha and beta TCR counts.

The germline CDR1 and CDR2 sequences are SEHNR and FQNEAQ (reference sequence). V was clipped by 4 bases and J by 2 bases; unmatched bases: 5. The CDR3 has 16 residues. MiXCR was run by TCRdb on the 5' RACE reads, yielding one entry per CDR3 protein. This sample has about 14,000 distinct CDR3 sequences, with approximately 4.5% found just once. As for time point: sample taken at primary tumor resection. The 55 to 90 donors had untreated early-stage non-small cell lung cancer. Sequencing covered unsorted whole RNA taken from tumor, nontumor lung or frozen PBMC. Source: lung tumor tissue, taken at surgery. This rearrangement joins TRBV7-9 to TRBJ1-2, with 12 bases lining up with TRBD1. This TCR came from a female donor with early-stage non-small cell lung cancer. The DNA of the CDR3 is TGTGCCAGCAGCTCCGGGACAGGGGGCTGGAACTATGGCTACACCTTC. It yields the protein CASSSGTGGWNYGYTF.